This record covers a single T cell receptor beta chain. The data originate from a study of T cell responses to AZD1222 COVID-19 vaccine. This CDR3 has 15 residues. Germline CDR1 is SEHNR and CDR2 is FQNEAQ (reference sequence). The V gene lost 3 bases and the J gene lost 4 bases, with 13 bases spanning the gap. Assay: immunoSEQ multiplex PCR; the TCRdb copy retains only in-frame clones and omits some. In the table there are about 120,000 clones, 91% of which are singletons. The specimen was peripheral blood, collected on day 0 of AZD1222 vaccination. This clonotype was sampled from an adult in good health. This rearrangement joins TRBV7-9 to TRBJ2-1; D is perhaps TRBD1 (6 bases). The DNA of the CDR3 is TGTGCCAGCAGCTTGGACAGACTCATATACAATGAGCAGTTCTTC. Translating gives CASSLDRLIYNEQFF.